This T cell receptor (beta chain) was identified during a study of beta chain features in type 1 diabetes. About the research overall: The samples had 85 million to 140 million sorted cells examined in all.

Stem cell-like memory, regulatory, central memory and naive CD4+ cells were sorted via CD45RO/CCR7/CD25/CD127/CD95/CD27. cDNA synthesis used the whole RNA isolate, giving expressed TCRB sequences. Assay used: immunoSEQ multiplex PCR; TCRdb lists only in-frame clones, some missing. Counted here are approximately 150,000 clones, roughly 65% occurring once; the ten biggest clones make up around 0.08%. Study observations and caveats: Whether TCRB rearrangement is influenced by HLA type went unresolved here. Among all four CD4+ subsets, Type 1 diabetes patients had TCRB CDR3s that were moderately but significantly shorter. Sampled from patients, naive, central memory and Treg TCRB repertoires appeared more similar than those sampled from healthy donors.

On this clone: Its target is not known.

Trimming removed 7 bases at V and 2 bases at J, with 6 bases between. Per germline, CDR1 SEHNR and CDR2 FQNEAQ (reference sequence). This CDR3 is built from 13 residues. Sequencing input: naive CD4+ T cells from blood. V is TRBV7-9 and J is TRBJ2-6, with D uncertain. The receptor comes from a man aged 30 to 45 with type 1 diabetes. The CDR3 DNA sequence: TGTGCCAGCACAACGGCTGGGGCCAACGTCCTGACTTTC. Translated, it gives CASTTAGANVLTF.